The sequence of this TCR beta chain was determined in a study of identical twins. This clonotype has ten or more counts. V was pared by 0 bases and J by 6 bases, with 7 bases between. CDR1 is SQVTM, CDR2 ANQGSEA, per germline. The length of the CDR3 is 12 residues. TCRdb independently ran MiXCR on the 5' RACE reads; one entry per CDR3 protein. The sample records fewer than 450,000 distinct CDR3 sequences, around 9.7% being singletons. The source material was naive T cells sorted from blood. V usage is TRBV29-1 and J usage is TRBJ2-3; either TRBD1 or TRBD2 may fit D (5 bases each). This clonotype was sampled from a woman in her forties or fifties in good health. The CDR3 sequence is CSVEERDDTQYF. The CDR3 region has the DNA TGCAGCGTTGAAGAAAGGGACGATACGCAGTATTTT.